A single TCR beta chain is shown here with its context. Its antigen is currently unknown. Here immunoSEQ multiplex PCR was the method, and the copy in TCRdb shows in-frame clones only, minus some. The sample includes 2 million to 2.5 million clones, over 85% of them seen just once. This CDR3 is built from 14 residues. CDR1 is SGHNT, CDR2 YYREEE, per germline (reference sequence). V was trimmed by 1 base and J by 2 bases, leaving 10 bases between them. The data were taken from a study of shared clonotypes between healthy human individuals. Study results and caveats: On the whole, naive subsets had larger estimated richness than memory subsets had.

Sequences were obtained from naive CD4+ T cells from PBMCs. Subset of the sample: CD45RA+ positively selected. The V and J genes are TRBV5-4 and TRBJ2-7; D remains ambiguous. The sequence came from a man aged 18-30 years in good health. Some clones in this sample may be carry-over from other donors' samples. CDR3 coding DNA: TGTGCCAGCAGCTTGAGTGCAGGTCCCTACGAGCAGTACTTC. Protein: CASSLSAGPYEQYF.